These 9 T cell receptor beta chains were all obtained from the same sample, sequenced in a study of cytomegalovirus exposure and HLA in healthy donors. PCR used 60 Vbeta primers and 13 Jbeta primers. Repertoires were generated with immunoSEQ multiplex PCR, while TCRdb's copy carries only in-frame clones and drops some. The table lists about 190,000 clones. The material sequenced was PBMCs. These receptors were obtained from a young man in good health and CMV-seronegative.

The chain combines TRBV7-6 with TRBJ1-4; D not certain. Germline loops: CDR1 SGHVS, CDR2 FNYEAQ. The CDR3 is made up of 14 amino acids. Trimming took off 5 bases at V and 8 bases at J, with 15 bases between the two ends. This CDR3 reads CASSIGRGSEKLFF. The CDR3 DNA sequence: TGTGCCAGCAGCATCGGACGGGGATCGGAAAAACTGTTTTTT.

J is TRBJ2-2 and V is TRBV7-6, with 14 bases identical to TRBD2. The ends lost 5 bases at V and 4 bases at J; junction bases unmatched: 3. The CDR3 spans 16 residues. The germline V gene encodes CDR1 SGHVS and CDR2 FNYEAQ. The DNA of the CDR3 is TGTGCCAGCAGCCAAGGGACTAGCGGGGGCACCGGGGAGCTGTTTTTT. Its translation is CASSQGTSGGTGELFF.

Concerning this clone: Other DNA sequences in this specimen translate into the identical CDR3. The chain has TRBV19 and TRBJ2-1; D unclear. V dropped 4 bases and J dropped 0 bases, with 4 bases sitting between them. The V gene's germline CDR1 is LNHDA and CDR2 SQIVND (reference sequence). The CDR3 loop spans 13 amino acids. The CDR3 DNA reads TGTGCCAGTAGTACCTACTCCTACAATGAGCAGTTCTTC. As protein: CASSTYSYNEQFF.

The V call is TRBV7-2, the J call TRBJ1-4, with 7 nucleotides matching TRBD1. The V segment lost 5 bases and the J segment 4 bases; nucleotides outside the gene matches: 4. This CDR3 region has 14 residues. In germline, CDR1 is SGHTA, CDR2 FQGNSA. The CDR3 sequence is CASSRGQINEKLFF. The CDR3 DNA sequence: TGTGCCAGCAGCAGGGGACAGATTAATGAAAAACTGTTTTTT.

The chain links TRBV12-5 to TRBJ1-3, with D unclear. V dropped 1 base and J dropped 1 base, with 2 bases sitting between them. The CDR3 has 13 residues. Germline assignment: CDR1 LGHNT and CDR2 FRNRAP. The CDR3 coding sequence is TGTGCTAGTGGTTTGGCTTCTGGAAACACCATATATTTT. It is translated as CASGLASGNTIYF.

The chain recombines TRBV30 with TRBJ2-1; TRBD2 agrees at 7 bases. CDR1 and CDR2 from the germline V gene are GTSNPN and SVGIG (reference sequence). The CDR3 contains 15 residues. The V and J ends lost 2 bases and 0 bases, in that order; junction bases with no gene match: 4. The CDR3, as DNA: TGTGCCTGGAGTCCCCCTAGCGGCTCCTACAATGAGCAGTTCTTC. The encoded protein is CAWSPPSGSYNEQFF.

The CDR3 here is CASSERAVLAGNTIYF. CDR3 nucleotides: TGTGCCAGCAGTGAGAGGGCAGTCTTAGCTGGAAACACCATATATTTT. The chain uses TRBV2 and TRBJ1-3, with D uncertain. This CDR3 is built from 16 residues. Germline loops: CDR1 SNHLY, CDR2 FYNNEI. Trimming removed 3 bases from V and 2 bases from J, with 14 bases in between.

The chain has TRBV18 and TRBJ1-6; 7 bases are a match to TRBD1. V gave up 4 bases and J gave up 9 bases; unmatched junction bases: 12. The CDR3 totals 16 residues. Per the germline V gene, CDR1 is KGHSH and CDR2 is LQKENI. The CDR3 here is CASSRPSGTERSPLHF. CDR3 DNA sequence: TGTGCCAGCTCACGACCATCCGGGACAGAACGTTCACCCCTCCACTTT.

This chain links TRBV10-3 with TRBJ1-5; TRBD1 agrees at 10 bases. J gave up 4 bases and V 10 bases, and 10 bases lay outside the gene matches. Germline V lookup: CDR1 ENHRY, CDR2 SYGVKD. The CDR3 totals 15 residues. CDR3 sequence: CATYQGTGVNQPQHF. The CDR3, as DNA: TGTGCCACCTATCAGGGGACAGGGGTGAATCAGCCCCAGCATTTT.